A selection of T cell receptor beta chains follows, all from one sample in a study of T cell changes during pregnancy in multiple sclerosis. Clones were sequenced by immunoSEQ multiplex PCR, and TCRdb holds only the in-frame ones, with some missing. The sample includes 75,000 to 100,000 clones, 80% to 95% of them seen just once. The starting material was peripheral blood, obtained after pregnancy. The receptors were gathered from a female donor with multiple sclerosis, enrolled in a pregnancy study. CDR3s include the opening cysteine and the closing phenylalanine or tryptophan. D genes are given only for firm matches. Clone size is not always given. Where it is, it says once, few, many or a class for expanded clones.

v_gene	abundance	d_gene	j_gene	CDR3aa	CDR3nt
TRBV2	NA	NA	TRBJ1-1	CASSVSRVRDTEAFF	TGTGCCAGCAGTGTCTCCAGGGTCAGGGACACTGAAGCTTTCTTT
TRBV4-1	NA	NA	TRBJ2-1	CASSPSVRDEQFF	TGCGCCAGCAGCCCCAGCGTTCGGGATGAGCAGTTCTTC
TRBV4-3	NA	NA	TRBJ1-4	CASSQGGPGGSGNEKLFF	TGCGCCAGCAGCCAAGGGGGCCCCGGGGGGAGTGGGAATGAAAAACTGTTTTTT
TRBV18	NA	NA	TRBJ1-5	CASSPGPLQQPQHF	TGTGCCAGCTCACCGGGTCCACTACAACAGCCCCAGCATTTT
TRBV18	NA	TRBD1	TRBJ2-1	CASSPAGTGVYDEQFF	TGTGCCAGCTCACCAGCCGGGACAGGGGTCTACGATGAGCAGTTCTTC
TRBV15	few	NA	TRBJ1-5	CATGHTNNQPQHF	TGTGCCACCGGACATACCAACAATCAGCCCCAGCATTTT
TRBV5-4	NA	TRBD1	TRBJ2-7	CASSLQGAYEQYF	TGTGCCAGCAGCTTACAGGGGGCCTACGAGCAGTACTTC
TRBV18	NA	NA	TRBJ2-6	CASSPQGAGSGANVLTF	TGTGCCAGCTCACCACAAGGAGCAGGGTCTGGGGCCAACGTCCTGACTTTC
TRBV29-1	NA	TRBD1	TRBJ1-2	CSVEETQGRSYTF	TGCAGCGTTGAAGAGACACAGGGGCGTAGCTACACCTTC
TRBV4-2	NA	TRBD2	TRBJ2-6	CASSQEHSGGFIGANVLTF	TGTGCCAGCAGCCAAGAGCATAGCGGGGGTTTCATAGGGGCCAACGTCCTGACTTTC
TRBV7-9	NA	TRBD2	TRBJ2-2	CASSPGTSGTGELFF	TGTGCCAGCAGCCCCGGGACTAGCGGTACCGGGGAGCTGTTTTTT
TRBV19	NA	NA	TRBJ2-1	CASSPGAGQAGWGSYNEQFF	TGTGCCAGTAGTCCGGGAGCGGGACAGGCAGGGTGGGGGTCCTACAATGAGCAGTTCTTC
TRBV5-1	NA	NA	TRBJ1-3	CASSLGGLGNTIYF	TGCGCCAGCAGCTTGGGGGGGCTTGGAAACACCATATATTTT
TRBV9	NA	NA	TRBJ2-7	CASSVGGDYGNEQYF	TGTGCCAGCAGCGTAGGCGGAGACTATGGCAACGAGCAGTACTTC
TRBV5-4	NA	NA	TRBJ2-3	CASSLDITDTQYF	TGTGCCAGCAGCTTGGATATCACAGATACGCAGTATTTT
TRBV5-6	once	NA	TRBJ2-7	CASSLSQIPYEQYF	TGTGCCAGCAGCTTGAGCCAAATCCCCTACGAGCAGTACTTC
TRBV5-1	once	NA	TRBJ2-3	CASSLEDGRTDTQYF	TGCGCCAGCAGCTTGGAGGATGGGAGGACAGATACGCAGTATTTT
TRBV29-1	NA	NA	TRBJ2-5	CSVQGLQETQYF	TGCAGCGTCCAGGGTCTCCAAGAGACCCAGTACTTC
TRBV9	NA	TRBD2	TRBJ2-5	CASSVVLAGGETQYF	TGTGCCAGCAGCGTAGTACTAGCGGGAGGAGAGACCCAGTACTTC
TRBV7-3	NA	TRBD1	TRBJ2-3	CASSLQGAEDTQYF	TGTGCCAGCAGCCTACAGGGGGCGGAGGATACGCAGTATTTT
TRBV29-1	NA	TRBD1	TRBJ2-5	CSVPGTEETQYF	TGCAGCGTTCCCGGGACAGAAGAGACCCAGTACTTC
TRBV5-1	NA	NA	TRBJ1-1	CASSLDSMNTEAFF	TGCGCCAGCAGCTTGGACAGCATGAACACTGAAGCTTTCTTT
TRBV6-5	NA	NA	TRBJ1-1	CASSPGGEWYTEAFF	TGTGCCAGCTCTCCCGGCGGGGAATGGTACACTGAAGCTTTCTTT
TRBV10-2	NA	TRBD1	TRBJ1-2	CASTRDRPSAYGYTF	TGCGCCAGCACCCGGGACAGACCATCAGCCTATGGCTACACCTTC
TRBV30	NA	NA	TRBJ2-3	CAWSDPVGGATDTQYF	TGTGCCTGGAGTGACCCAGTTGGGGGGGCCACAGATACGCAGTATTTT
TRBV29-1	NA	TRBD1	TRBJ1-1	CSVRGAGGDTEAFF	TGCAGCGTTCGGGGGGCAGGGGGCGACACTGAAGCTTTCTTT
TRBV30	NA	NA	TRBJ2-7	CAWSGVNYEQYF	TGTGCCTGGAGCGGGGTCAACTACGAGCAGTACTTC
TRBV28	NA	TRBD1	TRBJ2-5	CASSSARGQETQYF	TGTGCCAGCAGTTCGGCCAGGGGGCAGGAGACCCAGTACTTC
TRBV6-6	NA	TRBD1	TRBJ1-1	CASSYYLTGLEAFF	TGTGCCAGCAGTTACTATTTGACAGGGCTTGAAGCTTTCTTT
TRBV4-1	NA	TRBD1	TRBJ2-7	CASSQDQGAYPHEQYF	TGCGCCAGCAGCCAAGATCAGGGGGCTTATCCCCACGAGCAGTACTTC
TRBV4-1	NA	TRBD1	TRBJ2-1	CASSQDRGTGTNEQFF	TGCGCCAGCAGCCAAGATAGAGGGACAGGGACAAATGAGCAGTTCTTC
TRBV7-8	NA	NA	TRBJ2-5	CASSLFVSGGETQYF	TGTGCCAGCAGCTTATTCGTCTCCGGGGGTGAGACCCAGTACTTC
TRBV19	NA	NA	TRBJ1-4	CASSIASTWDEKLFF	TGTGCCAGTAGTATAGCTAGCACTTGGGATGAAAAACTGTTTTTT
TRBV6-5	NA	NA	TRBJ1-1	CASSNTYNTEAFF	TGTGCCAGCAGTAACACATACAACACTGAAGCTTTCTTT
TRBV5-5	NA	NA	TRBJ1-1	CASSPLGRNTEAFF	TGTGCCAGCAGCCCCCTTGGCAGGAACACTGAAGCTTTCTTT
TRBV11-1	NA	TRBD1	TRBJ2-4	CASSSRDREYIQYF	TGTGCCAGCAGCTCAAGGGACAGGGAATACATTCAGTACTTC
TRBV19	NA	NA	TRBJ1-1	CASSIDPGYTEAFF	TGTGCCAGTAGTATAGATCCCGGGTATACTGAAGCTTTCTTT
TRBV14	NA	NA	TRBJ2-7	CASSQDNSAGTYEQYF	TGTGCCAGCAGCCAAGATAACTCAGCGGGCACCTACGAGCAGTACTTC
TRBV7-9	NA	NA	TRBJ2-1	CASSVRAEERDEQFF	TGTGCCAGCAGTGTAAGAGCTGAGGAGCGGGATGAGCAGTTCTTC
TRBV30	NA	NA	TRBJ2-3	CAWSVLGQRTDTQYF	TGTGCCTGGAGTGTACTTGGGCAACGCACAGATACGCAGTATTTT
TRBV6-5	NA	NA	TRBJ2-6	CASRRQLGANVLTF	TGTGCCAGCAGGCGACAGCTGGGGGCCAACGTCCTGACTTTC
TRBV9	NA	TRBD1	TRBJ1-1	CASSVGDRGYTEAFF	TGTGCCAGCAGCGTAGGGGACAGGGGATACACTGAAGCTTTCTTT